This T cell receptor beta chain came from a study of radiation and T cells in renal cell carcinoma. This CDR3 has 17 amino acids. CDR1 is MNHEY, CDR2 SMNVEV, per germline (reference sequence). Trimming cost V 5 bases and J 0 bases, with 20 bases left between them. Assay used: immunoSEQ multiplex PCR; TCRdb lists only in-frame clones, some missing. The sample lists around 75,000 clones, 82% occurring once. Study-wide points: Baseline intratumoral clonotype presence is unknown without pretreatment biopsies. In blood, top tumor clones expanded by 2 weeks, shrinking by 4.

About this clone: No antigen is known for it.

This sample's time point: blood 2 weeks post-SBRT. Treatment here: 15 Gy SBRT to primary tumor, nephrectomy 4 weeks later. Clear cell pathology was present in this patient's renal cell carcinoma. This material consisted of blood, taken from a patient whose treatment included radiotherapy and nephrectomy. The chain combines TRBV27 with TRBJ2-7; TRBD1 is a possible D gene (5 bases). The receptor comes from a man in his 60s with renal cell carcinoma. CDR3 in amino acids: CASSPNRQTASSYEQYF. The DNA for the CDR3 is TGTGCCAGCAGTCCCAATCGACAGACCGCTAGCTCCTACGAGCAGTACTTC.